The 29 T cell receptor beta chains in this list originate from one sample, sequenced in a study of blood T cells in healthy people across ages. The authors ran a second PCR of roughly 6 to 12 cycles using a sample-barcoded 5' primer and a J-beta primer mix. Each CDR3 protein gets one entry after TCRdb re-called the 5' RACE reads with MiXCR. The data contain 1,500,000 or so distinct CDR3 sequences, 40% to 45% of them singletons. Sequencing was carried out using blood. The receptors derive from a woman aged 18-29 years in good health.

This sequence joins TRBV6-2 or TRBV6-3 and TRBJ2-3; D gene unclear. CDR1 MNHEY and CDR2 SVGEGT come from the germline V gene. V was trimmed by 2 bases and J by 3 bases, leaving 6 bases between them. This CDR3 region has 13 residues. The CDR3 sequence: CASSYLFTDTQYF. DNA for the CDR3: TGTGCCAGCAGTTACCTCTTTACAGATACGCAGTATTTT.

This clonotype has just a few counts. This chain joins TRBV27 and TRBJ1-5; D may be TRBD1 (6 bases). V lost 5 bases to trimming and J lost 4 bases, with 12 bases between them. Germline CDR1 MNHEY, CDR2 SMNVEV (reference sequence). CDR3 length: 14 residues. CDR3 nucleotides: TGTGCCAGCAGTCCAAATACAGGGAATCAGCCCCAGCATTTT. Amino acids: CASSPNTGNQPQHF.

The genes are TRBV27 and TRBJ2-3, with 12 bases that match TRBD2. This CDR3 has 17 amino acids. V lost 6 bases, J lost 8 bases, and 15 bases stayed unmatched. Germline V gene data show CDR1 as MNHEY and CDR2 as SMNVEV (reference sequence). CDR3: CASRPLSLAGGPATQYF. The CDR3 DNA follows: TGTGCCAGCAGGCCCCTCAGCCTAGCGGGAGGGCCAGCTACGCAGTATTTT.

This clonotype occurred a few times. The chain carries TRBV20-1 and TRBJ1-1; D remains unclear. Germline CDR1 DFQATT, CDR2 SNEGSKA (reference sequence). This CDR3 has 12 amino acids. With 3 bases removed from V and 0 bases from J, the gap between germline ends came to 5 bases. The CDR3 DNA is TGCAGTGCTAGTGACGTGAACACTGAAGCTTTCTTT. This sequence encodes CSASDVNTEAFF.

V is TRBV27 and J is TRBJ2-1; 11 bases map to TRBD2. The CDR3 contains 16 residues. Germline lookup yields CDR1 MNHEY and CDR2 SMNVEV (reference sequence). V lost 1 base, J lost 8 bases, and 7 bases stayed unmatched. The CDR3 sequence: CASSLYLAGGPDEQFF. The DNA for the CDR3 is TGTGCCAGCAGTTTATATTTAGCGGGAGGGCCGGATGAGCAGTTCTTC.

V gene TRBV6-1 combines with J gene TRBJ2-1; 8 bases align to TRBD2. This CDR3 region has 15 residues. Trimming at V came to 7 bases and at J to 10 bases, leaving 15 bases not matched to a gene. The germline gives CDR1 MNHNS, CDR2 SASEGT. CDR3 sequence: CASTTAAGGLGEQFF. The DNA for the CDR3 is TGTGCCAGCACCACGGCGGCGGGGGGCTTGGGGGAGCAGTTCTTC.

This clonotype was seen a few times. The chain has TRBV29-1 and TRBJ2-5; the D gene is possibly TRBD1 (5 bases). Trimming took 4 bases from V and 4 from J, leaving 19 bases between them. This CDR3 region has 15 residues. Germline CDR1 is SQVTM and CDR2 is ANQGSEA. DNA for the CDR3: TGCAGCGTTGTTATATTACAGGCCGATGGAGAGACCCAGTACTTC. Protein sequence: CSVVILQADGETQYF.

This chain links TRBV21-1 with TRBJ2-7; the tabulated D call, TRBD2, remains unverified against the DNA. TRBV21-1 is listed as a pseudogene. This CDR3 has 18 residues. This CDR3 is CASSIRGLAGGRSYEQYF. The DNA of the CDR3 is TGTGCCAGCAGCATCCGTGGGCTAGCGGGGGGTCGGTCCTACGAGCAGTACTTC.

This clonotype was detected a few times. The chain carries TRBV5-1 and TRBJ2-1, with TRBD2 as a possible D gene (6 bases). Trimming cost V 4 bases and J 7 bases, with 18 bases left between them. CDR1 is SGHRS, CDR2 YFSETQ, per germline. This CDR3 is 15 amino acids long. The CDR3, as DNA: TGCGCCAGCAGCCATGGGACTGGCCCTCGGAATGAGCAGTTCTTC. Its protein is CASSHGTGPRNEQFF.

The V call is TRBV2, the J call TRBJ1-2; 7 bases are shared with TRBD1. With V trimmed by 10 bases and J by 4 bases, 9 bases remained unmatched. The CDR3 covers 13 residues. CDR1 is SNHLY and CDR2 is FYNNEI in the germline V gene. The CDR3 DNA follows: TGTGCCACCCAGGGGGACGGTCCCTATGGCTACACCTTC. This translates into CATQGDGPYGYTF.

The chain couples TRBV14 to TRBJ2-3; D ambiguous. There are 14 residues in the CDR3. V lost 0 bases to trimming and J lost 2 bases, with 6 bases between them. CDR1 and CDR2 from the germline V gene are SGHDN and FVKESK. The CDR3 DNA reads TGTGCCAGCAGCCAAGAGGAGTTCACAGATACGCAGTATTTT. This gives the protein CASSQEEFTDTQYF.

The chain couples TRBV20-1 to TRBJ2-1; 10 positions match TRBD2. J lost 8 bases, V lost 0 bases, and 7 bases had no gene match. Germline V gene sequence: CDR1 DFQATT, CDR2 SNEGSKA (reference sequence). This CDR3 has 15 residues. The CDR3 DNA is TGCAGTGCTAGAGATACCCAGCGGGGGGGCCATGAGCAGTTCTTC. It is translated as CSARDTQRGGHEQFF.

The rearrangement links TRBV12-3 or TRBV12-4 to TRBJ1-2; D might be TRBD1 (6 bases). Trimming took 6 bases from V and 4 from J, leaving 18 bases between them. The CDR3 covers 15 residues. Written as DNA, the CDR3 is TGTGCCAGCAGGACGGACAGCCTAATAGGCTATGGCTACACCTTC. Translated: CASRTDSLIGYGYTF.

On this clonotype itself: One end of the junction is discordant with germline, which a read error may explain. V usage is TRBV5-5 and J usage is TRBJ2-7, with D possibly being TRBD1 (6 bases). Germline V lookup: CDR1 SGHKS, CDR2 YYEKEE (reference sequence). The CDR3 length is 15 residues. The CDR3 sequence: CASSLTGLRSYERYF. The CDR3 nucleotides read TGTGCCAGCAGCTTGACAGGGTTACGGTCCTACGAGCGGTACTTC.

This clonotype was seen only a few times. This chain links TRBV30 with TRBJ2-1, with D tentatively TRBD2 (5 bases). Trimming pared 2 bases from V and 8 bases from J, leaving 13 bases between. This CDR3 comprises 13 residues. Germline assignment: CDR1 GTSNPN and CDR2 SVGIG (reference sequence). The CDR3 protein is CAWSRGGLYEQFF. DNA of the CDR3: TGTGCCTGGAGTAGAGGCGGGTTGTATGAGCAGTTCTTC.

This clonotype was counted only a few times. V usage is TRBV6-5 and J usage is TRBJ1-2; possibly TRBD1 for D (6 bases). Trimming took 0 bases from V and 4 from J, leaving 18 bases between them. Germline V gene data show CDR1 as MNHEY and CDR2 as SVGAGI. The CDR3 totals 17 residues. The CDR3 coding sequence is TGTGCCAGCAGTTACTCCCGGGCCGGGGGGCGTACCTATGGCTACACCTTC. Protein: CASSYSRAGGRTYGYTF.

This clonotype was seen a few times. The chain employs TRBV20-1 and TRBJ2-1; 10 nucleotides match TRBD1. This CDR3 has 14 residues. CDR1 is DFQATT and CDR2 is SNEGSKA in the germline V gene (reference sequence). J gave up 10 bases and V 0 bases, and 6 bases lay outside the gene matches. The CDR3, as DNA: TGCAGTGCTAGAGACCCCGGGACAGGGGTAGAGCAGTTCTTC. Amino acid sequence: CSARDPGTGVEQFF.

V and J are TRBV7-9 and TRBJ2-3; D not resolved. This CDR3 region has 14 residues. The germline gives CDR1 SEHNR, CDR2 FQNEAQ (reference sequence). The V end lost 3 bases, the J end lost 2 bases, and 9 bases lay between the germline ends. The CDR3 sequence: CASSFAPDTDTQYF. Here the CDR3 DNA reads TGTGCCAGCAGCTTCGCACCCGACACAGATACGCAGTATTTT. The full variable domain, in which reference TRBV7-9 and TRBJ2-3 provide the parts outside the CDR3, is DTGVSQNPRHKITKRGQNVTFRCDPISEHNRLYWYRQTLGQGPEFLTYFQNEAQLEKSRLLSDRFSAERPKGSFSTLEIQRTEQGDSAMYLCASSFAPDTDTQYFGPGTRLTVL.

This clonotype was picked up a small number of times. J is TRBJ1-5 and V is TRBV20-1, with 9 bases aligning to TRBD1. Germline CDR1 DFQATT, CDR2 SNEGSKA (reference sequence). The V gene end was trimmed by 6 bases and the J gene end by 4 bases; junction bases not matched to a gene: 7. The CDR3 sequence is 14 residues long. CDR3 sequence reads: CSARTGARNQPQHF. The CDR3 nucleotides are TGCAGTGCAAGGACAGGGGCGCGGAATCAGCCCCAGCATTTT.

The genes are TRBV6-5 and TRBJ2-6; no firm D call. CDR3 length: 15 amino acids. Trimming removed 1 base at V and 2 bases at J, with 6 bases between. Germline lookup yields CDR1 MNHEY and CDR2 SVGAGI. CDR3 in amino acids: CASSYWVTGANVLTF. The CDR3 nucleotides read TGTGCCAGCAGTTACTGGGTTACTGGGGCCAACGTCCTGACTTTC.

The V gene is TRBV7-6, the J gene TRBJ2-1; D ambiguous. The CDR3 extends over 14 amino acids. Germline V gives CDR1 SGHVS, CDR2 FNYEAQ. V was trimmed by 1 base and J by 4 bases, leaving 8 bases between them. The DNA for the CDR3 is TGTGCCAGCAGCTTAGTGACTCGGTACAATGAGCAGTTCTTC. Amino acid sequence: CASSLVTRYNEQFF.

This clonotype has a count of ten or more. For the CDR3, the DNA is TGTGCCAGCAGTTTAAGGCTAGCGGGAGCGTACGAGCAGTACTTC. This sequence encodes CASSLRLAGAYEQYF. The chain links TRBV27 to TRBJ2-7, with 10 bases identical to TRBD2. Losses at the gene ends were 2 bases for V and 4 bases for J; bases not matched to a gene: 5. Per the germline V gene, CDR1 is MNHEY and CDR2 is SMNVEV (reference sequence). This CDR3 has 15 amino acids.

The sample holds a few counts of this clonotype. The rearrangement uses TRBV12-3 or TRBV12-4 and TRBJ2-1; 7 bases match TRBD2. The CDR3 length is 12 residues. Trimming at V came to 6 bases and at J to 7 bases, leaving 3 bases not matched to a gene. The CDR3 region has the DNA TGTGCCAGCAGAGGACTAGTAAATGAGCAGTTCTTC. Protein sequence: CASRGLVNEQFF.

The chain employs TRBV20-1 and TRBJ2-7; no reliable D call. The closer fit of TRBJ2-5 to the DNA end suggests the J call may be wrong. The germline V gene has CDR1 DFQATT and CDR2 SNEGSKA (reference sequence). CDR3 length: 14 residues. CDR3 nucleotides: TGCAGTGCTAGAGACCGCGTACGTCGAGAGACCCAGTACTTC. This encodes CSARDRVRRETQYF.

A few counts support this clonotype. The rearrangement uses TRBV12-3 or TRBV12-4 and TRBJ2-7; D gene unclear. CDR3 length: 14 amino acids. V lost 5 bases, J lost 3 bases, and 14 bases lay in between. CDR3 coding DNA: TGTGCCAGCAGTAAGCTATTTCGTGGCTACGAGCAGTACTTC. This codes for CASSKLFRGYEQYF.

V usage is TRBV20-1 and J usage is TRBJ2-1; 11 bases line up with TRBD2. CDR1 and CDR2 from the germline V gene are DFQATT and SNEGSKA (reference sequence). CDR3 size: 17 residues. The V segment lost 2 bases and the J segment 4 bases; nucleotides outside the gene matches: 10. The CDR3 DNA reads as TGCAGTGCTAGACCGGCCCCCACTAGCGGGAGTTACAATGAGCAGTTCTTC. Its protein is CSARPAPTSGSYNEQFF.

The rearrangement links TRBV20-1 to TRBJ1-5, with D perhaps matching TRBD1 (6 bases). This CDR3 is built from 15 residues. CDR1 is DFQATT and CDR2 is SNEGSKA in the germline V gene (reference sequence). V lost 0 bases, J lost 1 base, and 10 bases lay in between. CDR3: CSAREWGASNQPQHF. Written as DNA, the CDR3 is TGCAGTGCTAGAGAATGGGGGGCGAGCAATCAGCCCCAGCATTTT.

The chain carries TRBV6-6 and TRBJ1-1, with D hard to call. Germline CDR1 MNHNY, CDR2 SVGAGI (reference sequence). The CDR3 totals 14 residues. The V gene lost 5 bases and the J gene lost 2 bases, with 12 bases spanning the gap. The CDR3 loop is CASSTYRPNTEAFF. The CDR3 DNA sequence: TGTGCCAGCAGTACCTACAGACCAAACACTGAAGCTTTCTTT.

This clonotype was found a few times. This chain joins TRBV12-3 or TRBV12-4 and TRBJ1-2; weak D call: TRBD1 (5 bases). The ends were cut back, 8 bases at V and 4 bases at J, with 17 bases in the middle. The CDR3 has 14 residues. CDR3 sequence: CASLSSGQVYGYTF. The CDR3 DNA follows: TGTGCCAGCTTAAGTTCTGGACAAGTCTATGGCTACACCTTC.